One sample yielded the 3 T cell receptor beta chains listed below, sequenced in a study of blood T cells in healthy people across ages. Together with a sample-barcoded 5' primer, a J-beta primer mix was included in a second PCR lasting roughly 6 to 12 cycles. MiXCR, applied by TCRdb to the 5' RACE reads, yields one record per CDR3 protein. In the table there are 1.5 million or so distinct CDR3 sequences, roughly two fifths of which are singletons. The source material was blood. The origin of the receptors is a young woman in good health.

This clonotype was observed a handful of times. The chain joins TRBV6-1 to TRBJ2-3, with 10 bases lining up with TRBD2. The germline V gene encodes CDR1 MNHNS and CDR2 SASEGT. Unmatched junction bases numbered 7, after V lost 5 bases and J lost 2 bases. The CDR3 covers 16 residues. CDR3 amino acids: CASSFLAGVNTDTQYF. In nucleotides, the CDR3 is TGTGCCAGCAGTTTCCTAGCGGGAGTCAACACAGATACGCAGTATTTT.

V usage is TRBV11-1 and J usage is TRBJ2-4, with D perhaps TRBD2 (5 bases). V dropped 5 bases and J dropped 6 bases, with 17 bases sitting between them. The CDR3 has 15 residues. CDR1 and CDR2 from the germline V gene are SGHAT and FQDESV (reference sequence). The CDR3 nucleotides are TGTGCCAGCAGCCCGGGCCTAGCAAGGCGAAACATTCAGTACTTC. Its translation is CASSPGLARRNIQYF.

Of note for this clonotype: A much larger clone is a single base away; this may be a read error. This chain joins TRBV5-1 and TRBJ2-5; 11 bases agree with TRBD2. Germline V gives CDR1 SGHRS, CDR2 YFSETQ. This CDR3 region has 15 residues. The CDR3 region has the DNA TGCGCCTGCAGCTTGGAAGGGACTAGCGGAGAGACCCAGTACTTC. Translated, it gives CACSLEGTSGETQYF.